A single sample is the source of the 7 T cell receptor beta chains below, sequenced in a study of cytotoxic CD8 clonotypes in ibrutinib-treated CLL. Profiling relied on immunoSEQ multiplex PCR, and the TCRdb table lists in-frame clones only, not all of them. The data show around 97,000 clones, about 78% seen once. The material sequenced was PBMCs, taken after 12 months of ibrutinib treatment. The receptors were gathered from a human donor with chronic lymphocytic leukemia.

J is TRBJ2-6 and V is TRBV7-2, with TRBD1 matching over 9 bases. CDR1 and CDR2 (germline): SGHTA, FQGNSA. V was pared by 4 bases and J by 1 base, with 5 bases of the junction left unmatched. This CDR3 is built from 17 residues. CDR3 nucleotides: TGTGCCAGCAGCTCACAGGGGGCATCGTCTGGGGCCAACGTCCTGACTTTC. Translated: CASSSQGASSGANVLTF.

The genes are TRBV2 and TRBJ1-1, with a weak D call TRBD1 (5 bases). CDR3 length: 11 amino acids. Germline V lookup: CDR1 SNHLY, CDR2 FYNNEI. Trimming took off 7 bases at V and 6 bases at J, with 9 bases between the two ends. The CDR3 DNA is TGTGCCAGCACTCAGACAGCTGAAGCTTTCTTT. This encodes CASTQTAEAFF.

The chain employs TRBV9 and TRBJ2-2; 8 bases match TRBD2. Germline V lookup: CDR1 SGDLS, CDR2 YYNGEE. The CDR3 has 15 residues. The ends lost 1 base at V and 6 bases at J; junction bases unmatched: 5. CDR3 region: CASSVLSSGPGELFF. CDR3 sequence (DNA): TGTGCCAGCAGCGTACTCTCTAGCGGGCCCGGGGAGCTGTTTTTT.

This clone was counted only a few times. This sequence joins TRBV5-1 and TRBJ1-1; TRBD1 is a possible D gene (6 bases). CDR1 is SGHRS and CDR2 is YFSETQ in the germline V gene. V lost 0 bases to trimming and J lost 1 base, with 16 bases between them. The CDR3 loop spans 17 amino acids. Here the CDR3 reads CASSLVGSQGANTEAFF. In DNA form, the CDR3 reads TGCGCCAGCAGCTTGGTAGGATCACAGGGTGCGAACACTGAAGCTTTCTTT.

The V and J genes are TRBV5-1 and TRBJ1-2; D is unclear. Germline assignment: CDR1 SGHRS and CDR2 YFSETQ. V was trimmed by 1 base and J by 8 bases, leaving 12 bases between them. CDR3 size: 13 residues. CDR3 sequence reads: CASSLSQVDGYTF. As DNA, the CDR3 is TGCGCCAGCAGCTTGTCGCAGGTAGACGGCTACACCTTC.

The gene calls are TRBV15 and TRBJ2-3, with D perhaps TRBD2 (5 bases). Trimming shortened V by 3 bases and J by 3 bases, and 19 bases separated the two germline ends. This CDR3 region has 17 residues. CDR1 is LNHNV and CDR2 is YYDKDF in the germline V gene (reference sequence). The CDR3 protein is CATSSRPSGFGTDTQYF. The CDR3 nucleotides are TGTGCCACCAGCAGCCGGCCCTCGGGGTTCGGGACAGATACGCAGTATTTT.

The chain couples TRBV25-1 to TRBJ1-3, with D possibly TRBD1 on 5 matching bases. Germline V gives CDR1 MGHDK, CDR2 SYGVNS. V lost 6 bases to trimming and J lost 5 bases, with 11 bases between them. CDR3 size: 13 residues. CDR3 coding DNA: TGTGCCAGCAGAAAGGGGACCCGAAACACCATATATTTT. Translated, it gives CASRKGTRNTIYF.